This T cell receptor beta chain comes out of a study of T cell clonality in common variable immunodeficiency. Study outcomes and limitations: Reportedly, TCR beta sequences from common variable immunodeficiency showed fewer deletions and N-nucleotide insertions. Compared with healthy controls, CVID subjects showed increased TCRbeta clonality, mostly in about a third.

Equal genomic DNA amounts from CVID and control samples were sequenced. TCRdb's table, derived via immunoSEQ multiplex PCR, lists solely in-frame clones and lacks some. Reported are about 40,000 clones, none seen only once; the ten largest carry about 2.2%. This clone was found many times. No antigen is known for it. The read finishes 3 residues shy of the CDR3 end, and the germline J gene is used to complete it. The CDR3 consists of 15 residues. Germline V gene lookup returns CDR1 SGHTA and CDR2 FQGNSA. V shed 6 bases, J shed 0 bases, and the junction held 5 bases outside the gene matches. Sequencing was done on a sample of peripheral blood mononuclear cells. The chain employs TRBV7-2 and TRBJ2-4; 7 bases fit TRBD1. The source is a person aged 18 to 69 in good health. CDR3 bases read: TGTGCCAGCAGACAGCCAGGGGGAGCCAAAAACATT. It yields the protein CASRQPGGAKNI. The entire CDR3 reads CASRQPGGAKNIQYF.